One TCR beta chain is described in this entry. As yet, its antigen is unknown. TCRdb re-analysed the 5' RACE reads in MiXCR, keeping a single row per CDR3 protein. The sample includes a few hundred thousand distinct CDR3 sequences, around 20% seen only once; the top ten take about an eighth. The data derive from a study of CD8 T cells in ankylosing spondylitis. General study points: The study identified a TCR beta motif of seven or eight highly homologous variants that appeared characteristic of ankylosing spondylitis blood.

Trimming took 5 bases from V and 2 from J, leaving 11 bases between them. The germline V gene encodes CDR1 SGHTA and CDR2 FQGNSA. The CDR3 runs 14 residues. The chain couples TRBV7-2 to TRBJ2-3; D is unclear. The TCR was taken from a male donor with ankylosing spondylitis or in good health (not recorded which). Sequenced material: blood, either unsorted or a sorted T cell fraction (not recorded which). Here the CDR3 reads CASSPTDSTDTQYF. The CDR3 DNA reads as TGTGCCAGCAGCCCGACCGACTCCACAGATACGCAGTATTTT.